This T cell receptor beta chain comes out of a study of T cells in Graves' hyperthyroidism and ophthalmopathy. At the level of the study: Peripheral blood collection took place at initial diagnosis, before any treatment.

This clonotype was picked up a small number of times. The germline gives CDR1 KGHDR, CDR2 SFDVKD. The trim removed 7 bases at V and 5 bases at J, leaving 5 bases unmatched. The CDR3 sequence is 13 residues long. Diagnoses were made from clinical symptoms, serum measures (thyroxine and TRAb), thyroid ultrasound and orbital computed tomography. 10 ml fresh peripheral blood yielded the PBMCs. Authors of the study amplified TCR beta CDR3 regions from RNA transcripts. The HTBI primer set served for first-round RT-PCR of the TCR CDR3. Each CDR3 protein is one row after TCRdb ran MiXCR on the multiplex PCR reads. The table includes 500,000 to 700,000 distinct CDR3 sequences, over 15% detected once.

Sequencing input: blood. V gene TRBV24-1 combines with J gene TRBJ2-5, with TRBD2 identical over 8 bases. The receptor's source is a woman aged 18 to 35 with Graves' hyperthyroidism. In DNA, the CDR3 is TGTGCCACCAGGACTAGCGTAAGGGAGACCCAGTACTTC. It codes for CATRTSVRETQYF.